One sample yielded the 18 T cell receptor beta chains listed below, sequenced in a study of breast tumors, draining lymph nodes, adjacent tissues. The lymph nodes were axillary draining lymph nodes from breast cancer patients. TCRdb re-analysed the multiplex PCR reads in MiXCR, keeping a single row per CDR3 protein. This sample carries 290,000 or so distinct CDR3 sequences, 30% to 35% of them seen once, and the ten largest clones take roughly 1.1%. Sequencing input: axillary lymph node tissue. These receptors were obtained from a female donor with breast cancer. Some clones in this sample may be carry-over from other donors' samples.

The count of this clonotype is one. The genes are TRBV19 and TRBJ1-1; D possibly corresponds to TRBD1 (6 bases). The CDR3 consists of 13 residues. V lost 1 base and J 7 bases, leaving 10 bases between the germline ends. Germline V gene sequence: CDR1 LNHDA, CDR2 SQIVND (reference sequence). CDR3 residues: CASSIGTADEAFF. The CDR3 DNA reads TGTGCCAGTAGTATAGGGACAGCCGATGAAGCTTTCTTT. Full variable domain (rest looked up from reference TRBV19 and TRBJ1-1): DGGITQSPKYLFRKEGQNVTLSCEQNLNHDAMYWYRQDPGQGLRLIYYSQIVNDFQKGDIAEGYSVSREKKESFPLTVTSAQKNPTAFYLCASSIGTADEAFFGQGTRLTVV.

The chain joins TRBV29-1 to TRBJ2-6; 7 bases agree with TRBD1. The CDR3 is 14 amino acids. Germline V gene data show CDR1 as SQVTM and CDR2 as ANQGSEA. J lost 2 bases, V lost 5 bases, and 3 bases had no gene match. The CDR3 is CSVRQGPGANVLTF. The CDR3 DNA reads as TGCAGCGTTAGACAGGGCCCTGGGGCCAACGTCCTGACTTTC.

As regards this clonotype: One end of the junction varies from germline; a read error may be responsible. This sequence joins TRBV10-3 and TRBJ2-1, with D tentatively TRBD2 (5 bases). The CDR3 is 12 amino acids. Germline V gene data show CDR1 as ENHRY and CDR2 as SYGVKD. The CDR3 sequence is CAISYPLARRLF. CDR3 nucleotides: TGTGCCATCAGTTACCCCCTCGCTAGGAGGCTCTTC.

This clonotype was found many times. V gene TRBV7-2 combines with J gene TRBJ2-4; TRBD2 agrees at 11 bases. Unmatched junction bases numbered 1, after V lost 0 bases and J lost 0 bases. Germline V gene data show CDR1 as SGHTA and CDR2 as FQGNSA. The CDR3 contains 17 residues. The CDR3 DNA follows: TGTGCCAGCAGCTTAGCTAGCGGGAGGGGAGCCAAAAACATTCAGTACTTC. It is translated as CASSLASGRGAKNIQYF.

A word on this clonotype: Mismatch with germline at one junction end may stem from a read error. This rearrangement joins TRBV7-3 to TRBJ2-2; 15 nucleotides line up with TRBD2. The CDR3 is 19 amino acids. Germline values: CDR1 SGHTA, CDR2 FQGTGA. The CDR3 protein is CASTSPGLAGGRNPGELFF. The CDR3 bases are TGTGCCAGCACCTCTCCGGGACTAGCGGGAGGAAGGAACCCCGGGGAGCTGTTTTTT. The whole variable domain, remainder taken from reference TRBV7-3 and TRBJ2-2, is GAGVSQTPSNKVTEKGKYVELRCDPISGHTALYWYRQSLGQGPEFLIYFQGTGAADDSGLPNDRFFAVRPEGSVSTLKIQRTERGDSAVYLCASTSPGLAGGRNPGELFFGEGSRLTVL.

This clonotype has just one count. With a much larger clone just one base away, this may be a read error. This chain uses TRBV6-6 with TRBJ1-4; 7 bases align to TRBD1. The germline CDR1 and CDR2 sequences are MNHNY and SVGAGI (reference sequence). V lost 8 bases, J lost 3 bases, and 6 bases stayed unmatched. CDR3 length: 14 residues. CDR3: CASHGQASNEKLFF. CDR3 in DNA: TGTGCCAGCCATGGACAGGCCTCTAATGAAAAACTGTTTTTT.

In its sample, this clonotype was seen many times. This chain connects TRBV10-3 to TRBJ1-2, with 7 nucleotides matching TRBD1. Germline lookup yields CDR1 ENHRY and CDR2 SYGVKD. The J segment lost 8 bases and the V segment lost 8 bases, leaving 8 bases of the junction unmatched. The CDR3 has 12 residues. CDR3 protein: CAISGGEGGYTF. In DNA form, the CDR3 reads TGTGCCATCTCAGGGGGAGAGGGGGGCTACACCTTC.

Notes on this clonotype: This sequence may be a read error, since a much larger clone differs from it by one base. The chain carries TRBV6-6 and TRBJ2-7; a possible D gene is TRBD1 (6 bases). Germline assignment: CDR1 MNHNY and CDR2 SVGAGI (reference sequence). The CDR3 sequence is 13 residues long. V dropped 5 bases and J dropped 3 bases, with 11 bases sitting between them. The CDR3 bases are TGTGCCAGCAGTCAGGGGCAGGGCTACGAGCAGTACTTC. This encodes CASSQGQGYEQYF.

This clonotype was seen ten or more times. The V gene is TRBV4-1, the J gene TRBJ2-2; 7 bases are a match to TRBD2. The V gene's germline CDR1 is MGHRA and CDR2 YSYEKL. The ends lost 6 bases at V and 2 bases at J; junction bases unmatched: 12. The length of the CDR3 is 17 residues. CDR3 bases: TGCGCCAGCAGGGGGTGGGGGGACTACCGAAACACCGGGGAGCTGTTTTTT. Encoded protein: CASRGWGDYRNTGELFF.

This clonotype occurred many times. The chain combines TRBV20-1 with TRBJ1-4; 8 bases are a match to TRBD1. V shed 1 base and J 6 bases; nucleotides not matched to a gene: 7. This CDR3 region has 15 residues. Germline V gene sequence: CDR1 DFQATT, CDR2 SNEGSKA (reference sequence). The CDR3 is CSARALTGDHEKLFF. As DNA, the CDR3 is TGCAGTGCTAGAGCCCTGACAGGGGATCATGAAAAACTGTTTTTT.

This clonotype was observed a few times. The V gene is TRBV27, the J gene TRBJ2-1; D is possibly TRBD1 (5 bases). Germline CDR1 reads MNHEY; CDR2 reads SMNVEV (reference sequence). V dropped 1 base and J dropped 9 bases, with 13 bases sitting between them. The CDR3 loop spans 14 amino acids. The CDR3 DNA follows: TGTGCCAGCAGTTTATTTGGCAGGGTCGGTGAGCAGTTCTTC. It translates to CASSLFGRVGEQFF.

This chain uses TRBV19 with TRBJ1-6; D gene ambiguous. Germline CDR1 and CDR2: LNHDA and SQIVND (reference sequence). Trimming pared 1 base from V and 7 bases from J, leaving 2 bases between. This CDR3 region has 12 residues. The CDR3 is CASSIANSPLHF. CDR3 nucleotide sequence: TGTGCCAGTAGTATAGCAAATTCACCCCTCCACTTT.

This clonotype was detected many times. The chain is built from TRBV12-5 and TRBJ2-7; maybe TRBD2 (6 bases). The germline V and J ends were trimmed by 1 base and 2 bases, with 9 bases remaining between them. CDR3 length: 14 residues. The V gene's germline CDR1 is LGHNT and CDR2 FRNRAP. CDR3 loop: CASGLGTGAYEQYF. The DNA for the CDR3 is TGTGCTAGTGGTTTGGGGACGGGGGCCTACGAGCAGTACTTC. Based on the CDR3 plus reference TRBV12-5 and TRBJ2-7, the full variable domain is DARVTQTPRHKVTEMGQEVTMRCQPILGHNTVFWYRQTMMQGLELLAYFRNRAPLDDSGMPKDRFSAEMPDATLATLKIQPSEPRDSAVYFCASGLGTGAYEQYFGPGTRLTVT.

This clonotype was found many times. The chain carries TRBV19 and TRBJ2-1; D is perhaps TRBD2 (6 bases). Germline CDR1 and CDR2: LNHDA and SQIVND (reference sequence). CDR3 length: 14 residues. Trimming removed 7 bases at V and 5 bases at J, with 15 bases between. CDR3 loop: CASTTGLPNNEQFF. The CDR3 coding sequence is TGTGCCAGTACAACCGGACTACCCAACAATGAGCAGTTCTTC.

This clonotype was recorded at least ten times. This chain connects TRBV4-1 to TRBJ2-7; perhaps TRBD1 as D (6 bases). Trimming removed 1 base from V and 9 bases from J, with 22 bases in between. The germline V gene encodes CDR1 MGHRA and CDR2 YSYEKL. The CDR3 sequence is 16 residues long. In DNA, the CDR3 is TGCGCCAGCAGCCAAGTAGTTGCGGACAGTCTGGTCGTGCAGTACTTC. Protein product: CASSQVVADSLVVQYF.

This clonotype was seen repeatedly, ten times or more. This chain uses TRBV19 with TRBJ2-1, with D perhaps matching TRBD1 (6 bases). CDR1 and CDR2 from the germline V gene are LNHDA and SQIVND (reference sequence). This CDR3 is built from 15 residues. The V and J ends lost 5 bases and 0 bases respectively, with 11 bases between them. The CDR3 DNA follows: TGTGCCAGTAGTTGGGACATGAGCTCCTACAATGAGCAGTTCTTC. It yields the protein CASSWDMSSYNEQFF.

The chain employs TRBV6-5 and TRBJ2-7; TRBD1 might be the D (5 bases). Trimming took 6 bases from V and 3 from J, leaving 15 bases between them. CDR1 is MNHEY, CDR2 SVGAGI, per germline. The CDR3 totals 14 residues. CDR3 DNA sequence: TGTGCCAGCAGCTACAGGCCCACCCGCTACGAGCAGTACTTC. Its protein is CASSYRPTRYEQYF.

The rearrangement joins TRBV30 to TRBJ1-1, with D tentatively TRBD1 (6 bases). This CDR3 contains 15 residues. Germline V lookup: CDR1 GTSNPN, CDR2 SVGIG (reference sequence). Trimming pared 1 base from V and 5 bases from J, leaving 17 bases between. CDR3 protein: CAWSGGGAGKTEAFF. CDR3 in DNA: TGTGCCTGGAGTGGGGGGGGCGCGGGTAAGACTGAAGCTTTCTTT. Filled out from reference TRBV30 and TRBJ1-1, the complete variable domain reads SQTIHQWPATLVQPVGSPLSLECTVEGTSNPNLYWYRQAAGRGLQLLFYSVGIGQISSEVPQNLSASRPQDRQFILSSKKLLLSDSGFYLCAWSGGGAGKTEAFFGQGTRLTVV.